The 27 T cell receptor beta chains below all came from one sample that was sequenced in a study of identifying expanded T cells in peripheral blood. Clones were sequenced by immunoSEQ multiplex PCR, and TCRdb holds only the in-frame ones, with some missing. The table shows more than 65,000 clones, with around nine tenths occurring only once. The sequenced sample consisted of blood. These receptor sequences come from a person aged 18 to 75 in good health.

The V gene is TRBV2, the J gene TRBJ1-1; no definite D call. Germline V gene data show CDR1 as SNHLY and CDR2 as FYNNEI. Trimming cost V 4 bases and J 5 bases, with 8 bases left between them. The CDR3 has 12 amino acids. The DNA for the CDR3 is TGTGCCAGCAGTGGAAGGGTAACTGAAGCTTTCTTT. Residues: CASSGRVTEAFF.

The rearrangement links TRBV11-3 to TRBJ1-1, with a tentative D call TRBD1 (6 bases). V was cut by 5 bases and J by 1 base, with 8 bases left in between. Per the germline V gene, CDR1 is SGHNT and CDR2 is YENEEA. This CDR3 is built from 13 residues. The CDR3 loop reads CASSGGQNTEAFF. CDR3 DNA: TGTGCCAGCAGCGGGGGACAGAACACTGAAGCTTTCTTT.

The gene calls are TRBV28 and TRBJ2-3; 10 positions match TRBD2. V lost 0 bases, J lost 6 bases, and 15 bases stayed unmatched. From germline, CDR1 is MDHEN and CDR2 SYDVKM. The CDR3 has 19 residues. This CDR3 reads CASSLWLAGASAAHDTQYF. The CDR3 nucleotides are TGTGCCAGCAGTTTATGGCTAGCGGGAGCCTCTGCGGCTCACGATACGCAGTATTTT.

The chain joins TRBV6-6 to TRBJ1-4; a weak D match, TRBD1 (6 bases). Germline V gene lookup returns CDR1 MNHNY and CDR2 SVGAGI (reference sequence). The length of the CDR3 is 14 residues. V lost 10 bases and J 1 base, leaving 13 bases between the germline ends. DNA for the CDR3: TGTGCCACCGAGCTAGGGGGAACTAATGAAAAACTGTTTTTT. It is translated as CATELGGTNEKLFF.

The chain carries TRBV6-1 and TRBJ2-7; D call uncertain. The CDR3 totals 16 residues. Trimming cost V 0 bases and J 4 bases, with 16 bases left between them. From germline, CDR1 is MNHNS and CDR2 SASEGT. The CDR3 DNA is TGTGCCAGCAGTGAAGCCTCCCTCCAGGCTGGATACGAGCAGTACTTC. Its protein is CASSEASLQAGYEQYF.

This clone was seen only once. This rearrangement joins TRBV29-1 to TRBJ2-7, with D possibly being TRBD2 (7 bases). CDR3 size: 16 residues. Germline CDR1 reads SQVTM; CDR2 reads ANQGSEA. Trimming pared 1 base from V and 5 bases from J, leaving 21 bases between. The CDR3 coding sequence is TGCAGCGTTGAAGTCGGAGGGGAGGGGGTCAGGCACGAGCAGTACTTC. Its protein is CSVEVGGEGVRHEQYF.

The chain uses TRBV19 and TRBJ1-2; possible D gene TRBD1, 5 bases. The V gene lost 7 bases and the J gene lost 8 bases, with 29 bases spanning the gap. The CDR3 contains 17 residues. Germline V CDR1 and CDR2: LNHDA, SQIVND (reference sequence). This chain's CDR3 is CASNPSPARGTFKGYTF. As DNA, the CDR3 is TGTGCCAGTAACCCTTCCCCCGCCCGCGGGACCTTCAAGGGCTACACCTTC. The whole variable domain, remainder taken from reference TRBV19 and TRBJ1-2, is DGGITQSPKYLFRKEGQNVTLSCEQNLNHDAMYWYRQDPGQGLRLIYYSQIVNDFQKGDIAEGYSVSREKKESFPLTVTSAQKNPTAFYLCASNPSPARGTFKGYTFGSGTRLTVV.

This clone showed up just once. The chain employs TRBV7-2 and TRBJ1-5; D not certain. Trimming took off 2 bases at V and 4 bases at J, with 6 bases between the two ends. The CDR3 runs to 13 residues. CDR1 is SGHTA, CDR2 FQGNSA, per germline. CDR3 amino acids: CASSLNSNQPQHF. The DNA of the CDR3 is TGTGCCAGCAGCTTAAACAGTAATCAGCCCCAGCATTTT. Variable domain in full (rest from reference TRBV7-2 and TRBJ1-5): GAGVSQSPSNKVTEKGKDVELRCDPISGHTALYWYRQSLGQGLEFLIYFQGNSAPDKSGLPSDRFSAERTGGSVSTLTIQRTQQEDSAVYLCASSLNSNQPQHFGDGTRLSIL.

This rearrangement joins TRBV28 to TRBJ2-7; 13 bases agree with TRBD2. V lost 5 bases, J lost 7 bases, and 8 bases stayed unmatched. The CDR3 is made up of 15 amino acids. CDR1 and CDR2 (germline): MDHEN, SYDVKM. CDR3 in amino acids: CASSPSQTSGREQYF. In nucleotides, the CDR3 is TGTGCCAGCAGTCCATCTCAGACTAGCGGGAGGGAGCAGTACTTC.

Here the CDR3 reads CASSQSDRDCEQYF. For the CDR3, the DNA is TGCGCCAGCAGTCAATCAGACAGGGATTGCGAGCAGTACTTC. The gene calls are TRBV23-1 and TRBJ2-7; 7 bases match TRBD1. TRBV23-1 is an ORF for which the function is uncertain. There are 14 residues in the CDR3. J gave up 6 bases and V 0 bases, and 5 bases lay outside the gene matches.

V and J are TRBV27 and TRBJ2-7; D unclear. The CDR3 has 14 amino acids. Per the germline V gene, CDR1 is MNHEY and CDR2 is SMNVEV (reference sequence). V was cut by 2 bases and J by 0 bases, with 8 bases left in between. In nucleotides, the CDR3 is TGTGCCAGCAGTTTAGCCCCAGCCTCCTACGAGCAGTACTTC. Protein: CASSLAPASYEQYF.

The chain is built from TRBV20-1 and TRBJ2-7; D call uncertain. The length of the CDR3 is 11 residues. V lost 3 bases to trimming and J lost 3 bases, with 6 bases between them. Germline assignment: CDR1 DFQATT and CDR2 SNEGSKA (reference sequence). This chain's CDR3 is CSASEYYEQYF. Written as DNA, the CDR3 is TGCAGTGCTAGTGAGTACTACGAGCAGTACTTC.

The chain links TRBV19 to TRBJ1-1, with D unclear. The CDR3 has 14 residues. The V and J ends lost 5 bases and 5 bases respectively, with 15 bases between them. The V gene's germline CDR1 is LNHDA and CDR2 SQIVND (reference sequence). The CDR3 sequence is CASSFRPLGTEAFF. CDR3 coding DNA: TGTGCCAGTAGTTTCCGCCCCCTGGGGACTGAAGCTTTCTTT.

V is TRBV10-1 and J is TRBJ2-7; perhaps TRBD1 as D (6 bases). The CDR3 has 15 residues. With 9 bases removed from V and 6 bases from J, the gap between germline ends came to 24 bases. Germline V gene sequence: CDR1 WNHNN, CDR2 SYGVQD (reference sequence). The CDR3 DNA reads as TGCGCCAGACCCAGGGGACCGTCTTCCGATTCCGAGCAGTACTTC. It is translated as CARPRGPSSDSEQYF.

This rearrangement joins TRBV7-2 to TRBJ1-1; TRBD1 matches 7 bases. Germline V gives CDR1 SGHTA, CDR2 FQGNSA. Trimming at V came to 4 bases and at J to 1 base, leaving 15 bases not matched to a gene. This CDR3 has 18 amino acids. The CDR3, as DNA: TGTGCCAGCAGCTCCAAACCGAGATGGGGGACAGCGAACACTGAAGCTTTCTTT. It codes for CASSSKPRWGTANTEAFF.

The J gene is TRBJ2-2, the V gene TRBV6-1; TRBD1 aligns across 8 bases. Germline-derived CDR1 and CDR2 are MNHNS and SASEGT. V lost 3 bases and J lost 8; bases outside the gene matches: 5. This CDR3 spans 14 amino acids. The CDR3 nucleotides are TGTGCCAGCAGTGAGAGACAGGGGACGGGGGAGCTGTTTTTT. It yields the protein CASSERQGTGELFF.

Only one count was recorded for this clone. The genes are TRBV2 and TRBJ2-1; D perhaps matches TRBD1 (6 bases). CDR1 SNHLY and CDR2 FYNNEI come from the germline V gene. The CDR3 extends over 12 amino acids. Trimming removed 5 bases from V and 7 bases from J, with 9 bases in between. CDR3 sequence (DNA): TGTGCCAGCAGTTATACAGGGAATGAGCAGTTCTTC. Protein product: CASSYTGNEQFF.

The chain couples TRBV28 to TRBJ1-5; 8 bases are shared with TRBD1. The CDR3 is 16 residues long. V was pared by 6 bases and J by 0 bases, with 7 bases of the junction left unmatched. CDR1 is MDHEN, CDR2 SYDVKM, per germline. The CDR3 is CASSPQGVYSNQPQHF. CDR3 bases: TGTGCCAGCAGCCCACAGGGGGTCTATAGCAATCAGCCCCAGCATTTT.

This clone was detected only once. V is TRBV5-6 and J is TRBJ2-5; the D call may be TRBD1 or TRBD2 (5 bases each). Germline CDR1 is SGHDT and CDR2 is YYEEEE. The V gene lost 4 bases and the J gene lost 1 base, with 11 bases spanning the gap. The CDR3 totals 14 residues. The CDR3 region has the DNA TGTGCCAGCAGCCCAGGGACCTTCCAAGAGACCCAGTACTTC. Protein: CASSPGTFQETQYF.

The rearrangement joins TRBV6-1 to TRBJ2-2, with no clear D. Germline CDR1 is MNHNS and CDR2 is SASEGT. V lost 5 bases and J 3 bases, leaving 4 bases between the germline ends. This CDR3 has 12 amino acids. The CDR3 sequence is CASSSYTGELFF. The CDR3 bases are TGTGCCAGCAGTTCATACACCGGGGAGCTGTTTTTT.

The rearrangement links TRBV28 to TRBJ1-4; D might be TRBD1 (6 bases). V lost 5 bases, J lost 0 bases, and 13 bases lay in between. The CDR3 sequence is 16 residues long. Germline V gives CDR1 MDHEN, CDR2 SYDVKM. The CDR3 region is CASSRGRRSTNEKLFF. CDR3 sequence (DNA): TGTGCCAGCAGTCGGGGGCGGAGATCAACTAATGAAAAACTGTTTTTT.

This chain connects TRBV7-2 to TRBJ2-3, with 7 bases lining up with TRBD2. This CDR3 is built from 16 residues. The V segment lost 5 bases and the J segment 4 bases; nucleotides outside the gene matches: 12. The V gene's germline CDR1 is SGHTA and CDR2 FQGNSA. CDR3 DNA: TGTGCCAGCAGCCGGGTGGGAGGGGCCGCCCCAGATACGCAGTATTTT. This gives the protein CASSRVGGAAPDTQYF.

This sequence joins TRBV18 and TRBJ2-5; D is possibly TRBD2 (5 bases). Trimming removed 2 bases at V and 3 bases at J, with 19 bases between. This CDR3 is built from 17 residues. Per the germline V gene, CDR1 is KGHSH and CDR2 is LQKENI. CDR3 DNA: TGTGCCAGCTCACCAATAGCGCTTTCGCAACCTGAAGAGACCCAGTACTTC. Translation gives CASSPIALSQPEETQYF.

The CDR3 DNA sequence: TGCGCCAGCAGCCAAGAGTACACAGATACGCAGTATTTT. This translates into CASSQEYTDTQYF. The V gene is TRBV4-3, the J gene TRBJ2-3; D gene ambiguous. V lost 0 bases, J lost 2 bases, and 3 bases lay in between. The germline V gene has CDR1 LGHNA and CDR2 YSLEER. CDR3 length equals 13 residues.

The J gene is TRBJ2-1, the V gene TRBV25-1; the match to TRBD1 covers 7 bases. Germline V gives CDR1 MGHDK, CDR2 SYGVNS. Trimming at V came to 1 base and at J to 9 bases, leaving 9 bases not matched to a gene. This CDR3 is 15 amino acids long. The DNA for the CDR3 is TGTGCCAGCAGTGAATCCAGGGGGTATACGGGTGAGCAGTTCTTC. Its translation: CASSESRGYTGEQFF. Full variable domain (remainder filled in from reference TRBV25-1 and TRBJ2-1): EADIYQTPRYLVIGTGKKITLECSQTMGHDKMYWYQQDPGMELHLIHYSYGVNSTEKGDLSSESTVSRIRTEHFPLTLESARPSHTSQYLCASSESRGYTGEQFFGPGTRLTVL.

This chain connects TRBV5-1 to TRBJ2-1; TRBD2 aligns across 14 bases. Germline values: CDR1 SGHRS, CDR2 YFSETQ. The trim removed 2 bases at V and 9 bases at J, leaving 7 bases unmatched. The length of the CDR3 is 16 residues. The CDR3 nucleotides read TGCGCCAGCAGCTTCACACCGACTAGCGGGAGGGTTGAGCAGTTCTTC. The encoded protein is CASSFTPTSGRVEQFF.

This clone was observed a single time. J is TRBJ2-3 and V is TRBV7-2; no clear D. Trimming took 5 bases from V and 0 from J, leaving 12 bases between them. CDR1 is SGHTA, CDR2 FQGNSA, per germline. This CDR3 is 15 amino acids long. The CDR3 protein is CASSQMGTSTDTQYF. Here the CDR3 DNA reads TGTGCCAGCAGCCAAATGGGAACTAGCACAGATACGCAGTATTTT.